The rows below give T cell receptor beta chains drawn from one sample of a study of shared clonotypes between healthy human individuals. Some clones are missing from TCRdb's copy, which holds only in-frame ones; the method was immunoSEQ multiplex PCR. The data hold roughly 1,000,000 clones, with 70% to 80% observed a single time. The sequenced material came from memory CD4+ T cells from PBMCs. These receptors were obtained from a man between 18 and 29 years old in good health. Some clones in this sample may be carry-over from other donors' samples. Both conserved end residues are part of each CDR3. The order of the fields is clone size, J gene, V gene, D gene, CDR3 DNA, CDR3 protein. The D gene is left open where the match is weak. Size values are once, few and many counts, or a class for expanded clones, and some rows have none.

clone_size: .
j_call: TRBJ1-2
v_call: TRBV7-2
d_call: TRBD1
cdr3_nt: TGTGCCAGCAGCTTAGCCGGGGGACAGGTAACCAACTATGGCTACACCTTC
cdr3_aa: CASSLAGGQVTNYGYTF

clone_size: .
j_call: TRBJ1-5
v_call: TRBV30
d_call: .
cdr3_nt: TGTGCCTGGAGTGGAACGAGCCAGCCCCAGCATTTT
cdr3_aa: CAWSGTSQPQHF

clone_size: .
j_call: TRBJ2-1
v_call: TRBV28
d_call: .
cdr3_nt: TGTGCCAGCAGTTTAAGGGCAGGGTTGAATGAGCAGTTCTTC
cdr3_aa: CASSLRAGLNEQFF

clone_size: .
j_call: TRBJ2-5
v_call: TRBV11-2
d_call: TRBD1
cdr3_nt: TGTGCCAGCAGCTCGACAGGGGCGGAGACCCAGTACTTC
cdr3_aa: CASSSTGAETQYF

clone_size: .
j_call: TRBJ2-7
v_call: TRBV15
d_call: .
cdr3_nt: TGTGCCACCAGCAGAGGTCAGAGGGAGCAGTACTTC
cdr3_aa: CATSRGQREQYF

clone_size: .
j_call: TRBJ1-1
v_call: TRBV30
d_call: .
cdr3_nt: TGTGCCTGGATCAAAACGGGGGGCACTGAAGCTTTCTTT
cdr3_aa: CAWIKTGGTEAFF

clone_size: .
j_call: TRBJ1-5
v_call: TRBV19
d_call: .
cdr3_nt: TGTGCCAGTAGAAGTGGGACAAATAGCAATCAGCCCCAGCATTTT
cdr3_aa: CASRSGTNSNQPQHF

clone_size: .
j_call: TRBJ1-1
v_call: TRBV5-1
d_call: .
cdr3_nt: TGCGCCAGCAGCTTGGGGGCGGGAATGAACACTGAAGCTTTCTTT
cdr3_aa: CASSLGAGMNTEAFF

clone_size: .
j_call: TRBJ2-7
v_call: TRBV4-3
d_call: TRBD2
cdr3_nt: TGCGCCAGCAGCGCAGGGATAGCGGGTTCTTACGAGCAGTACTTC
cdr3_aa: CASSAGIAGSYEQYF

clone_size: .
j_call: TRBJ2-1
v_call: TRBV28
d_call: TRBD2
cdr3_nt: TGTGCCAGCAGTGTAGCGGGAGTCGGCCACAATGAGCAGTTCTTC
cdr3_aa: CASSVAGVGHNEQFF

clone_size: .
j_call: TRBJ1-5
v_call: TRBV18
d_call: .
cdr3_nt: TGTGCCAGCTCACCAACTGGACAGCCCGATAGCAATCAGCCCCAGCATTTT
cdr3_aa: CASSPTGQPDSNQPQHF

clone_size: .
j_call: TRBJ1-5
v_call: TRBV29-1
d_call: .
cdr3_nt: TGCAGCGTTGCCAGGGCCCTCAATCAGCCCCAGCATTTT
cdr3_aa: CSVARALNQPQHF

clone_size: few
j_call: TRBJ1-1
v_call: TRBV18
d_call: .
cdr3_nt: TGTGCCAGCTCACCCAATAGGGCTAACACTGAAGCTTTCTTT
cdr3_aa: CASSPNRANTEAFF

clone_size: .
j_call: TRBJ1-3
v_call: TRBV29-1
d_call: .
cdr3_nt: TGCAGCGTTGTAGGCTCTGGAAACACCATATATTTT
cdr3_aa: CSVVGSGNTIYF